This T cell receptor (beta chain) was profiled in a study of blood T cells in healthy people across ages. As for the study in general: For every two T cells, template switching captured about one barcoded beta molecule.

Germline loops: CDR1 MDHEN, CDR2 SYDVKM. The V gene end was trimmed by 8 bases and the J gene end by 7 bases; junction bases not matched to a gene: 10. The CDR3 is 14 amino acids. The second PCR ran about 6 to 12 cycles with a sample-barcoded 5' primer and J-beta primers. The yield of each sample was at least 3 million CDR3-containing paired-end reads. TCRdb itself ran the 5' RACE reads through MiXCR, one entry per CDR3 protein. The repertoire holds about 1.8 million distinct CDR3 sequences, around half seen once, with less than 2.5% in the top ten. Points on this clonotype: Its specificity is not known.

Study-wide findings and caveats: Without sorted subsets, naive and antigen-experienced compartments could not be conclusively compared.

The rearrangement links TRBV28 to TRBJ1-2; 10 bases are shared with TRBD1. The receptor's source is a middle-aged woman in good health. The sequencing input was blood. CDR3 bases: TGTGCCAGCTCTTGGGACAGGGGATCCTCTGGCTACACCTTC. Protein: CASSWDRGSSGYTF.